This is a list of T cell receptor beta chains from one sample in a study of blood T cell repertoires in COVID-19. Clones were read by immunoSEQ multiplex PCR, and TCRdb kept only the in-frame ones, dropping some. The sample has fewer than 180,000 clones, approximately 88% seen once. Specimen: peripheral blood. Every receptor here comes from a man aged 70 or older with acute or convalescent COVID-19. CDR3s include the opening cysteine and the closing phenylalanine or tryptophan. A D gene is named only where the DNA matches it firmly. Size is stated for part of the rows, as once, few or many counts, or as a class when the clone is expanded.

size | D | J | V | CDR3 | DNA
few | TRBD2 | TRBJ2-7 | TRBV7-8 | CASSSGLAGGRGVYEQYF | TGTGCCAGCAGCTCAGGATTAGCGGGAGGGCGAGGAGTATACGAGCAGTACTTC
- | - | TRBJ1-5 | TRBV23-1 | CASSQSGVSGCSNQPQHF | TGCGCCAGCAGTCAATCGGGCGTTAGCGGGTGTAGCAATCAGCCCCAGCATTTT
- | - | TRBJ2-7 | TRBV28 | CASSLRAGLHYEQYF | TGTGCCAGCAGTTTGAGGGCAGGCCTCCACTACGAGCAGTACTTC
- | - | TRBJ1-1 | TRBV11-2 | CASSPQQGPRVLLNTEAFF | TGTGCCAGCAGCCCGCAACAGGGTCCGAGGGTACTGTTGAACACTGAAGCTTTCTTT
- | TRBD1 | TRBJ2-5 | TRBV14 | CASSGTGIETQYF | TGTGCCAGCTCCGGGACAGGGATAGAGACCCAGTACTTC
- | - | TRBJ2-1 | TRBV5-1 | CASSLELAVNNEQFF | TGCGCCAGCAGCTTGGAATTGGCGGTGAACAATGAGCAGTTCTTC
- | - | TRBJ2-1 | TRBV7-3 | CASSLNRVNNEQFF | TGTGCCAGCAGCTTAAACAGGGTAAACAATGAGCAGTTCTTC
- | - | TRBJ2-6 | TRBV4-1 | CASSQVLVRGRSGANVLTF | TGCGCCAGCAGCCAAGTTCTCGTCAGGGGTCGGTCTGGGGCCAACGTCCTGACTTTC
- | - | TRBJ1-1 | TRBV6-5 | CASRRGPNTEAFF | TGTGCCAGCAGGCGAGGGCCGAACACTGAAGCTTTCTTT
once | - | TRBJ1-4 | TRBV19 | CASNTDSLDEKLFF | TGTGCCAGTAATACGGACAGCTTGGATGAAAAACTGTTTTTT
- | TRBD2 | TRBJ2-2 | TRBV7-2 | CASSSGPSGGNTGELFF | TGTGCCAGCAGCTCCGGTCCCTCGGGGGGGAACACCGGGGAGCTGTTTTTT
- | - | TRBJ2-1 | TRBV2 | CASSDLRLGLRNEQFF | TGTGCCAGCAGTGATCTAAGGCTGGGACTCAGGAATGAGCAGTTCTTC
- | - | TRBJ1-3 | TRBV12-3/TRBV12-4 | CASSQRGDTIYF | TGTGCCAGCAGCCAGCGGGGGGACACCATATATTTT
- | TRBD1 | TRBJ2-5 | TRBV18 | CASSPASGQGNRETQYF | TGTGCCAGCTCACCTGCCTCGGGACAGGGTAACAGGGAGACCCAGTACTTC
- | - | TRBJ2-7 | TRBV28 | CASHSRGGGVSYEQYF | TGTGCCAGCCACTCAAGGGGAGGGGGTGTGTCGTACGAGCAGTACTTC
- | TRBD2 | TRBJ2-2 | TRBV4-2 | CASSQSSGENTGELFF | TGTGCCAGCAGCCAGTCTAGCGGGGAGAACACCGGGGAGCTGTTTTTT
- | TRBD1 | TRBJ2-5 | TRBV28 | CASSKRGRLGTQYF | TGTGCCAGCAGCAAAAGGGGGCGATTGGGGACCCAGTACTTC
- | TRBD1 | TRBJ2-1 | TRBV19 | CASSIGDRGIDEQFF | TGTGCCAGTAGTATTGGGGACAGGGGTATCGATGAGCAGTTCTTC
- | - | TRBJ2-2 | TRBV2 | CASKREMSTGELFF | TGTGCCAGCAAACGAGAAATGTCCACCGGGGAGCTGTTTTTT
- | - | TRBJ1-6 | TRBV30 | CAWRGAGRTYNSPLHF | TGTGCCTGGAGGGGGGCAGGTAGGACCTATAATTCACCCCTCCACTTT
- | - | TRBJ2-2 | TRBV10-3 | CAISGKDKNTGELFF | TGTGCCATCAGTGGTAAGGACAAGAACACCGGGGAGCTGTTTTTT
- | - | TRBJ2-1 | TRBV7-3 | CASSSPGTDNEQFF | TGTGCCAGCAGCTCGCCCGGGACTGACAATGAGCAGTTCTTC
- | TRBD2 | TRBJ2-2 | TRBV7-6 | CASSLSGTSGIGELFF | TGTGCCAGCAGCTTATCCGGGACTAGCGGGATAGGGGAGCTGTTTTTT
- | TRBD1 | TRBJ2-1 | TRBV2 | CASSEAGTGKGNEQFF | TGTGCCAGCAGTGAAGCCGGGACAGGGAAAGGCAATGAGCAGTTCTTC
- | - | TRBJ1-5 | TRBV7-8 | CASSLESGRSNQPQHF | TGTGCCAGCAGCTTAGAGTCAGGGCGTAGCAATCAGCCCCAGCATTTT
few | - | TRBJ1-3 | TRBV18 | CASSPAATGNTIYF | TGTGCCAGCTCACCTGCGGCTACTGGAAACACCATATATTTT
few | TRBD1 | TRBJ2-2 | TRBV11-2 | CASSVGQQGYRELFF | TGTGCCAGCAGCGTAGGACAACAGGGGTACCGGGAGCTGTTTTTT
- | - | TRBJ1-6 | TRBV6-5 | CASSYSRATYNSPLHF | TGTGCCAGCAGTTACTCGCGGGCCACCTATAATTCACCCCTCCACTTT
- | TRBD1 | TRBJ1-2 | TRBV2 | CASSLTGARGYTF | TGTGCCAGCAGCCTGACAGGGGCCCGGGGCTACACCTTC
- | - | TRBJ2-2 | TRBV6-5 | CASVSVANTGELFF | TGTGCCAGCGTCAGTGTTGCGAACACCGGGGAGCTGTTTTTT
- | TRBD1 | TRBJ2-7 | TRBV4-1 | CASSSAPGQDSYEQYF | TGCGCCAGCAGCTCCGCGCCGGGACAGGACTCCTACGAGCAGTACTTC
- | - | TRBJ2-7 | TRBV5-1 | CASSWGLGNYEQYF | TGCGCCAGCAGCTGGGGACTGGGGAACTACGAGCAGTACTTC
- | - | TRBJ2-1 | TRBV19 | CASSPITGVSNEQFF | TGTGCCAGTAGCCCAATAACGGGGGTGTCCAATGAGCAGTTCTTC
few | TRBD1 | TRBJ2-3 | TRBV5-6 | CASSFRQGANWNTDTQYF | TGTGCCAGCAGCTTCAGACAGGGGGCAAATTGGAACACAGATACGCAGTATTTT
- | - | TRBJ1-6 | TRBV10-3 | CAISESTGLPLNSPLHF | TGTGCCATCAGTGAGTCCACGGGACTCCCACTAAATTCACCCCTCCACTTT
- | - | TRBJ2-5 | TRBV7-9 | CASSLVEGSETQYF | TGTGCCAGCAGCTTAGTTGAGGGTTCGGAGACCCAGTACTTC
- | - | TRBJ2-1 | TRBV9 | CASSVARDFNEQFF | TGTGCCAGCAGCGTAGCGAGGGACTTTAATGAGCAGTTCTTC
- | TRBD1 | TRBJ1-1 | TRBV5-1 | CASSLSGTGNTEAFF | TGCGCCAGCAGCCTTTCCGGGACAGGGAACACTGAAGCTTTCTTT
- | TRBD1 | TRBJ1-1 | TRBV6-2/TRBV6-3 | CASSYPLGQGNTEAFF | TGTGCCAGCAGTTACCCCCTGGGACAGGGTAACACTGAAGCTTTCTTT
- | TRBD1 | TRBJ1-2 | TRBV9 | CASSAQPGTGGSGYTF | TGTGCCAGCAGCGCCCAACCCGGGACAGGGGGCTCTGGCTACACCTTC
- | TRBD2 | TRBJ2-7 | TRBV19 | CASSISGGIGSYEQYF | TGTGCCAGTAGTATATCGGGAGGGATAGGTTCCTACGAGCAGTACTTC
- | TRBD2 | TRBJ2-5 | TRBV5-6 | CASSPAGGDETQYF | TGTGCCAGCAGCCCGGCGGGGGGGGACGAGACCCAGTACTTC
- | TRBD1 | TRBJ2-7 | TRBV24-1 | CATSALSGTGAYEQYF | TGTGCCACCAGTGCCCTTTCCGGGACAGGGGCCTACGAGCAGTACTTC
- | - | TRBJ2-1 | TRBV11-3 | CASSLGLGGTQFF | TGTGCCAGCAGCTTAGGGCTTGGCGGGACGCAGTTCTTC
- | - | TRBJ2-7 | TRBV7-8 | CASSLGWQSYEQYF | TGTGCCAGCAGCTTAGGCTGGCAGTCCTACGAGCAGTACTTC
- | - | TRBJ2-1 | TRBV30 | CAWSRTGAYNEQFF | TGTGCCTGGAGTAGAACAGGAGCTTACAATGAGCAGTTCTTC
- | - | TRBJ1-2 | TRBV5-4 | CASSAPDRDINYGYTF | TGTGCCAGCAGCGCCCCCGACAGAGACATTAACTATGGCTACACCTTC
- | TRBD2 | TRBJ2-5 | TRBV7-2 | CASSLATGGPRETQYF | TGTGCCAGCAGCTTAGCGACGGGAGGGCCTCGAGAGACCCAGTACTTC
- | - | TRBJ2-5 | TRBV7-9 | CASSSQGGGETQYF | TGTGCCAGCAGCTCCCAGGGGGGCGGAGAGACCCAGTACTTC
- | - | TRBJ2-7 | TRBV30 | CAWSAGPYEQYF | TGTGCCTGGAGTGCAGGGCCCTACGAGCAGTACTTC
- | - | TRBJ2-3 | TRBV7-3 | CASSPNGPFGGDTQYF | TGTGCCAGCAGCCCTAATGGTCCCTTTGGGGGGGATACGCAGTATTTT
- | TRBD1 | TRBJ1-3 | TRBV3-1/TRBV3-2 | CASSRTGTGSGNTIYF | TGTGCCAGCAGCCGAACCGGGACAGGGTCCGGAAACACCATATATTTT
- | TRBD2 | TRBJ2-7 | TRBV18 | CASSSAGGEQYF | TGTGCCAGCTCCTCGGCGGGGGGCGAGCAGTACTTC
- | TRBD2 | TRBJ2-2 | TRBV27 | CASTRAGLAETGELFF | TGTGCCAGCACCAGGGCGGGACTAGCTGAAACCGGGGAGCTGTTTTTT
- | - | TRBJ2-2 | TRBV12-3/TRBV12-4 | CASSLGSPGELFF | TGTGCCAGCAGTTTGGGCAGCCCCGGGGAGCTGTTTTTT
- | - | TRBJ1-2 | TRBV20-1 | CSASATSYGYTF | TGCAGTGCTAGTGCAACAAGCTATGGCTACACCTTC
- | - | TRBJ2-4 | TRBV6-1 | CASSEAVSEPPKNIQYF | TGTGCCAGCAGTGAAGCGGTCAGCGAGCCGCCGAAAAACATTCAGTACTTC
- | - | TRBJ2-4 | TRBV5-8 | CASSLGRTLAKNIQYF | TGTGCCAGCAGCTTGGGTCGGACTTTAGCCAAAAACATTCAGTACTTC